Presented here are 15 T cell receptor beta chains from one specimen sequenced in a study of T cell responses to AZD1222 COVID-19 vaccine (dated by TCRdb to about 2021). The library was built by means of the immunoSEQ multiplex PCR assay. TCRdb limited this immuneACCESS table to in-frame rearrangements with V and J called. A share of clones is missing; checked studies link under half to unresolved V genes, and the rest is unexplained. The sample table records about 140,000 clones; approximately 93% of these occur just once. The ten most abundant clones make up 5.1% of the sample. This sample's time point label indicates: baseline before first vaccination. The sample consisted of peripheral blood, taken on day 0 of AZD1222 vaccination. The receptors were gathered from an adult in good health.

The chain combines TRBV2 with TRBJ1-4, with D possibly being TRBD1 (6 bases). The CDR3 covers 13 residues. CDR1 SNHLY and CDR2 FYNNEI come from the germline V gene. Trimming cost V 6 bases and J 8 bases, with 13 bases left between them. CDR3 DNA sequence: TGTGCCAGCAGCTGGGACACCGTAGAAAAACTGTTTTTT. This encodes CASSWDTVEKLFF.

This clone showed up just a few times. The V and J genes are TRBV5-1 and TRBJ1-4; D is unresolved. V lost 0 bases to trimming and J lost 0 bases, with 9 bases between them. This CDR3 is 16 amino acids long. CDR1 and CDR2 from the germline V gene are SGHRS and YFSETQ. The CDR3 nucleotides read TGCGCCAGCAGCTTGGCCGACGGCGCAACTAATGAAAAACTGTTTTTT. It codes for CASSLADGATNEKLFF. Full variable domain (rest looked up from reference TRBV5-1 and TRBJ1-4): KAGVTQTPRYLIKTRGQQVTLSCSPISGHRSVSWYQQTPGQGLQFLFEYFSETQRNKGNFPGRFSGRQFSNSRSEMNVSTLELGDSALYLCASSLADGATNEKLFFGSGTQLSVL.

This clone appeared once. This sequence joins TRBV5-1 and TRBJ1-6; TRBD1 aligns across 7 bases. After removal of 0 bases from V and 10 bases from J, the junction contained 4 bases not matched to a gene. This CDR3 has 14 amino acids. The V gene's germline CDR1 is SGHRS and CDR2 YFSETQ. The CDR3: CASSLEGAGSPLHF. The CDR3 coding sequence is TGCGCCAGCAGCTTGGAGGGGGCGGGATCACCCCTCCACTTT.

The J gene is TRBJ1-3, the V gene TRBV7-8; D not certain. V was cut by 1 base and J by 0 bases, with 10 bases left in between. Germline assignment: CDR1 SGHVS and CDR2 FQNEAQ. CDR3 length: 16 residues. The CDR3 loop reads CASSLGVGPSGNTIYF. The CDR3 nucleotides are TGTGCCAGCAGCTTAGGGGTGGGTCCCTCTGGAAACACCATATATTTT.

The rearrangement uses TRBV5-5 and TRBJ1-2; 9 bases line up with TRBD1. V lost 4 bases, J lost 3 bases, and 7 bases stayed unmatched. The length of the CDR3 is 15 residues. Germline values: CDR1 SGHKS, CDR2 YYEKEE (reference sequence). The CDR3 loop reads CASSGIQGAYYGYTF. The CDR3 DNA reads TGTGCCAGCAGCGGCATACAGGGGGCATACTATGGCTACACCTTC.

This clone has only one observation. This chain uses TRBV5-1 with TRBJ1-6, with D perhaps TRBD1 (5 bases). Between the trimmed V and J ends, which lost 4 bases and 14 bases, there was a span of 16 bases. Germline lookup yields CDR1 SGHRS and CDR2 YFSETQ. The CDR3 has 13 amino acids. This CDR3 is CASSPVGQKTLHF. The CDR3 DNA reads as TGCGCCAGCAGCCCTGTAGGACAAAAGACCCTCCACTTT.

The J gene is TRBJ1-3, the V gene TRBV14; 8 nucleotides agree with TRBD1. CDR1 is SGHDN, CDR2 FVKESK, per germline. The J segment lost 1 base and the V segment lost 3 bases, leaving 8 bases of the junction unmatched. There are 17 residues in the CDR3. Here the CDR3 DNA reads TGTGCCAGCAGCCAGTACGACAGGGGACGGTCTGGAAACACCATATATTTT. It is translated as CASSQYDRGRSGNTIYF. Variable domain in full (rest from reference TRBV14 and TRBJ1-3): EAGVTQFPSHSVIEKGQTVTLRCDPISGHDNLYWYRRVMGKEIKFLLHFVKESKQDESGMPNNRFLAERTGGTYSTLKVQPAELEDSGVYFCASSQYDRGRSGNTIYFGEGSWLTVV.

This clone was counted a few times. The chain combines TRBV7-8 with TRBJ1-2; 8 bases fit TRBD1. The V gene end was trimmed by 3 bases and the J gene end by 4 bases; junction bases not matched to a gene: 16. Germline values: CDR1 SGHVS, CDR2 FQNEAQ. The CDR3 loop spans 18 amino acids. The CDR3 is CASSFYPGQEGLGYGYTF. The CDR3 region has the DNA TGTGCCAGCAGCTTTTATCCGGGACAGGAAGGTCTGGGCTATGGCTACACCTTC.

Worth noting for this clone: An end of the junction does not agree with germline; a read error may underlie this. CDR3 loop: CASSLDRTDAFF. In DNA, the CDR3 is TGTGCCAGCAGCTTAGACCGGACGGATGCATTCTTC. The rearrangement joins TRBV11-2 to TRBJ1-2; D gene uncertain. The CDR3 is made up of 12 amino acids. Germline V gene sequence: CDR1 SGHAT, CDR2 FQNNGV. Combining the CDR3 with reference TRBV11-2 and TRBJ1-2 gives the whole variable domain EAGVAQSPRYKIIEKRQSVAFWCNPISGHATLYWYQQILGQGPKLLIQFQNNGVVDDSQLPKDRFSAERLKGVDSTLKIQPAKLEDSAVYLCASSLDRTDAFFGSGTRLTVV.

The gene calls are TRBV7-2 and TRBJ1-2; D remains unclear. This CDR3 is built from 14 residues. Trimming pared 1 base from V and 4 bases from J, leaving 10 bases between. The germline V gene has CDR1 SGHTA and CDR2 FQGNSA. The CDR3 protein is CASSLGKFPYGYTF. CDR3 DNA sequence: TGTGCCAGCAGCTTAGGAAAATTTCCCTATGGCTACACCTTC.

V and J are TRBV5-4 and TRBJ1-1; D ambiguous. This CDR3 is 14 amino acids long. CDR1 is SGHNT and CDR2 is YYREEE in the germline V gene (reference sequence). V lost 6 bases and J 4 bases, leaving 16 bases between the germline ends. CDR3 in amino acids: CASTIMEVFTEAFF. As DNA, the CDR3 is TGTGCCAGCACAATTATGGAAGTGTTCACTGAAGCTTTCTTT.

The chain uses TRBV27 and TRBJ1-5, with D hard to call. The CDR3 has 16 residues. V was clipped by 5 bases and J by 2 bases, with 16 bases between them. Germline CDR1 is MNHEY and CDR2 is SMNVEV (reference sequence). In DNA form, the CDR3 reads TGTGCCAGCAGTCCAACTACCCCTCGGGGCAATCAGCCCCAGCATTTT. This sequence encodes CASSPTTPRGNQPQHF.

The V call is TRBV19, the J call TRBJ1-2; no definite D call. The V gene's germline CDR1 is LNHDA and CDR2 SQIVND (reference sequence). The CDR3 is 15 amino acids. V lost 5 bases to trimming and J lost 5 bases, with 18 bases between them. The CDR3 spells CASSLGRPNSYGYTF. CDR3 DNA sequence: TGTGCCAGTAGTCTAGGGAGGCCCAACTCGTATGGCTACACCTTC.

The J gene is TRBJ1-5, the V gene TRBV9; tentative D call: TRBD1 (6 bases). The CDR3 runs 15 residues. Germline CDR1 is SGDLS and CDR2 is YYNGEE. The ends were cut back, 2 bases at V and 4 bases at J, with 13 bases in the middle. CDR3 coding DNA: TGTGCCAGCAGCGTTTCGGGGGCTGTAAATCAGCCCCAGCATTTT. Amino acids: CASSVSGAVNQPQHF.

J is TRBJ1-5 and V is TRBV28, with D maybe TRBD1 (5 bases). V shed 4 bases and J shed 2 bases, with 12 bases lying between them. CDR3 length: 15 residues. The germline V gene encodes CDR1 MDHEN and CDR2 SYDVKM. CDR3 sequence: CASSSTGTRNQPQHF. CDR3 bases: TGTGCCAGCAGTTCCACCGGGACGCGCAATCAGCCCCAGCATTTT.